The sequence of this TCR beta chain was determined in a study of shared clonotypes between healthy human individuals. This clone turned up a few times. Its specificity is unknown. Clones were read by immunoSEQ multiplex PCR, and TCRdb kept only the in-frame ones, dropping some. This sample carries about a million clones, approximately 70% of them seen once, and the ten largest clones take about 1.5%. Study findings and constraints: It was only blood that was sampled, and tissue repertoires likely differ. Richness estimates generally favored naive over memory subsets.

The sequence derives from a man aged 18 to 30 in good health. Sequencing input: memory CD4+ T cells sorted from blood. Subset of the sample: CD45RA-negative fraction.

The CDR3 reads CASSVDGAGNQPQHF. The CDR3, as DNA: TGCGCCAGCAGCGTGGACGGGGCAGGCAATCAGCCCCAGCATTTT. V usage is TRBV5-1 and J usage is TRBJ1-5, with D possibly TRBD1 on 5 matching bases. The V gene lost 4 bases and the J gene lost 2 bases, with 13 bases spanning the gap. From germline, CDR1 is SGHRS and CDR2 YFSETQ. The length of the CDR3 is 15 residues.